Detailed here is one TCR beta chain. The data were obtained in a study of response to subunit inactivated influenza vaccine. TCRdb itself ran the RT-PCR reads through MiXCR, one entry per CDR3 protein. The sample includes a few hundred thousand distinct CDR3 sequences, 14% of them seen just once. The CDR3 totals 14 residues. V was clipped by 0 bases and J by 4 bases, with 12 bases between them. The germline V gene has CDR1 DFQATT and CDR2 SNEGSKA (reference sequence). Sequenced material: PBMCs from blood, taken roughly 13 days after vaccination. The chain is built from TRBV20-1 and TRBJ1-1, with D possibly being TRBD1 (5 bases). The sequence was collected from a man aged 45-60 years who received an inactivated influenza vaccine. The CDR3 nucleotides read TGCAGTGCTAGAGAGGAACAGGCCACCACTGAAGCTTTCTTT. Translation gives CSAREEQATTEAFF.